The T cell receptor (beta chain) described here comes from a study of blood T cells in healthy people across ages (dated by TCRdb to 2013 to 2016). Looking at the study overall: In model experiments, template switching captured roughly one uniquely barcoded TCR beta cDNA molecule for every two T cells. Age-related changes in TCR beta repertoire diversity were measured in the study by deep sequencing normalized with unique cDNA molecular identifiers. Donors of different ages were randomly distributed across sequencing lanes to avoid experimental bias. Using the same blood draw, the study looked at two additional independent replicas of 1 million unique cDNA reads for two donors, one aged 18 to 30 and the other aged 80 or older. The donors were split into four age groups: young (average about 16 years), middle-aged (39), aged (over 55) and long-lived (about 82). What the work shows at the level of the full study, not this receptor alone: Compared with the aged group, the long-lived group had more naive CD4+ T cells, fewer expanded clones and increased TCR diversity, suggesting age selection. Bulk unsorted PBMC profiling prevented conclusive comparison of naive and antigen-experienced compartments. As age increased, observed TCR beta diversity per million T cells dropped in a roughly linear way, and a significant reduction was already evident by age 40. There was a strong correlation between observed TCR beta diversity and the percentage of naive T cells measured by flow cytometry. Donor CMV infection status was unknown, potentially confounding age-related changes in expanded clonotypes. Estimates of total diversity based on one million sequenced T cells were regarded as lower bounds and as underestimates.

The approximately 40 donors, aged about 6 to 90 years, were systemically healthy Caucasian individuals from Russia. Each donor gave around 9.9 milliliters of peripheral blood, collected into EDTA-treated Vacutainer tubes. Ficoll-Paque density-gradient centrifugation was used to isolate PBMCs, with at least 7 million per sample. Trizol reagent was used to extract total RNA from the PBMCs, yielding at least 5 micrograms per sample. Naive CD45RAhigh/CD27high T cell percentages were measured by flow cytometry on a PBMC aliquot from every donor. The cysteine opens and the phenylalanine closes a CDR3 of 15 amino acids. Solely the CDR3 DNA is kept, with 45 bases framed from the first base. For CDR1 and CDR2, the germline V gene lists ENHRY and SYGVKD. V and J are trimmed by 2 bases and 11 bases, and the gene matches miss 11 bases of the junction. Receptors were amplified or captured by 5' RACE. Sequencer: Illumina HiSeq 2500. The second PCR ran for about 6 to 12 cycles and used a J-beta primer mix along with a sample-barcoded 5' primer. A unique molecular identifier was introduced onto each TCR beta cDNA molecule by a template-switch 5' adaptor carrying 12 random nucleotides. Each sample yielded at least 3 million CDR3-containing paired-end reads. All of the RNA was converted into first-strand cDNA using the Mint cDNA synthesis kit, with a TRBC-specific oligonucleotide serving as the primer. Following uracil-DNA glycosylase treatment, a first 18-cycle PCR with universal primers M1SS and BC2_uni_R was performed on all cDNA. Processing in the source paper ran as follows. For normalization, 1 million high-quality reads, each with a distinct molecular identifier, were randomly selected from each sample. Reads with shared molecular identifiers were discarded instead of being binned into consensus sequences. MiTCR, with a Q25 quality threshold and the strictest error-elimination algorithm, was used for CDR3 identification, clonotype clustering and error correction. A nonparametric unseen species model with Euler transformation was used to estimate lower-bound total TCR beta diversity. TCRdb took the public reads, trimmed them with fastp at Q25, ran MiXCR for clone calling and kept in-frame beta chains. When rows share a CDR3 protein, they turn into one entry using the most common DNA and genes. These V and J calls derive from TCRdb rather than the authors' analysis. For this sample there are roughly 800,000 distinct CDR3 sequences; roughly 60% appear just once. About 20% of the sample comes from the top ten.

This clonotype was seen a handful of times. Its antigen target is currently unknown. No quality values exist for individual bases; no much larger clone is one base distant. This sequence originates from a man aged 30 to 39 in good health. The rearranged segments are TRBV10-3 and TRBJ2-5; the central 10 bases match TRBD1. Sequenced input: blood. The encoded CDR3 is CAISEDDRGRGEQYF. The sequenced DNA: TGTGCCATCAGTGAGGATGACAGGGGGCGAGGTGAGCAGTACTTC.